These T cell receptor beta chains were read from a single sample in a study of CD8+ T cells in alopecia areata. The table came from immunoSEQ multiplex PCR; TCRdb's copy has only in-frame clones and leaves some out. The table includes more than 150,000 clones, 50% to 60% detected once. The sample consisted of CD4+ T cells sorted from blood, taken at week 4, from a patient treated with tofacitinib. The receptors were sampled from a human donor with alopecia areata. CDR3s include the opening cysteine and the closing phenylalanine or tryptophan. Fields, in order: J gene, clone size, V gene, D gene, CDR3 DNA, CDR3 protein. A D gene is named only where the DNA matches it firmly. Where a row states a size, it is once, few, many or the class of an expanded clone; other rows omit it.

TRBJ2-5,NA,TRBV7-2,NA,TGTGCCAGCAGCCCCCAGTCTAGCGGACAGTCCCAAGAGACCCAGTACTTC,CASSPQSSGQSQETQYF
TRBJ2-7,NA,TRBV15,NA,TGTGCCACCAGCAGGGGGGATTACGAGCAGTACTTC,CATSRGDYEQYF
TRBJ1-5,once,TRBV18,NA,TGTGCCAGCTCACCACAGGCCCCCAGGTCCGATCAGCCCCAGCATTTT,CASSPQAPRSDQPQHF
TRBJ1-1,NA,TRBV9,NA,TGTGCCAGCAGCGGACACAACACTGAAGCTTTCTTT,CASSGHNTEAFF
TRBJ1-2,NA,TRBV28,TRBD1,TGTGCCAGCAGTTTTATCGGACAGGTCTCTGGCTACACCTTC,CASSFIGQVSGYTF
TRBJ1-1,NA,TRBV29-1,NA,TGCAGCGTTGCTAGGGGCGGTGGGACTGAAGCTTTCTTT,CSVARGGGTEAFF
TRBJ2-4,NA,TRBV2,TRBD1,TGTGCCAGCAGTTTGCCGGGACAGGCACCTGTTCAGTACTTC,CASSLPGQAPVQYF
TRBJ2-3,NA,TRBV27,NA,TGTGCCAGCAGTTTATCGCTAGACACAGATACGCAGTATTTT,CASSLSLDTDTQYF
TRBJ2-3,NA,TRBV7-9,TRBD1,TGTGCCAGCAGCCGGGACAGGTACACAGATACGCAGTATTTT,CASSRDRYTDTQYF
TRBJ2-7,few,TRBV7-9,TRBD2,TGTGCCAGCAGCCTTCAAGCGGGGGAGCAGTACTTC,CASSLQAGEQYF
TRBJ2-2,NA,TRBV29-1,NA,TGCAGCGTTAGTATGGGAGTCGACACCGGGGAGCTGTTTTTT,CSVSMGVDTGELFF
TRBJ1-6,NA,TRBV27,TRBD1,TGTGCCAGCAGTCTGGACCGGGACAGCCTTAATTCACCCCTCCACTTT,CASSLDRDSLNSPLHF
TRBJ2-7,NA,TRBV4-1,NA,TGCGCCAGCAGCCAACCTGGACGCGGAGAGCAGTACTTC,CASSQPGRGEQYF
TRBJ2-1,NA,TRBV27,NA,TGTGCCAGCAGTTCTCGTAGGACAAGGAAGGAGTTTGGGCAGTTCTTC,CASSSRRTRKEFGQFF
TRBJ1-6,NA,TRBV5-6,NA,TGTGCCAGCAGCTTGAGGCAGTATCAGGGGTATTCACCCCTCCACTTT,CASSLRQYQGYSPLHF
TRBJ1-2,NA,TRBV5-4,TRBD1,TGTGCCAGCAGCTGGGACGGACAGGAATACTATGGCTACACCTTC,CASSWDGQEYYGYTF
TRBJ1-1,few,TRBV30,NA,TGTGCCTGGAAGGGGGGGCGAAGAAACACTGAAGCTTTCTTT,CAWKGGRRNTEAFF
TRBJ1-4,NA,TRBV29-1,NA,TGCAGCGCTACCCGGGCGGCTAATGAAAAACTGTTTTTT,CSATRAANEKLFF
TRBJ2-5,NA,TRBV5-4,NA,TGTGCCAGCAGCTTGGTCAGGGGGGCAGGGCAAGAGACCCAGTACTTC,CASSLVRGAGQETQYF
TRBJ1-2,NA,TRBV10-3,NA,TGTGCCATCAGTGAAGGGTTCTATGGCTACACCTTC,CAISEGFYGYTF
TRBJ1-4,few,TRBV7-9,TRBD1,TGTGCCAGCAGCCCCGGGACAGGGGTGGAAAAACTGTTTTTT,CASSPGTGVEKLFF
TRBJ2-3,NA,TRBV27,TRBD2,TGTGCCAGCAGTCTCTCCGCCGCGGGGGGACGTGCTTGGGCAGATACGCAGTATTTT,CASSLSAAGGRAWADTQYF
TRBJ2-7,NA,TRBV29-1,NA,TGCAGCGCCAGGGAGATTTACGAGCAGTACTTC,CSAREIYEQYF
TRBJ1-6,NA,TRBV25-1,NA,TGTGCCAGCAGTGAAACGCTCTGGGGACTTCCGGACCATTCACCCCTCCACTTT,CASSETLWGLPDHSPLHF